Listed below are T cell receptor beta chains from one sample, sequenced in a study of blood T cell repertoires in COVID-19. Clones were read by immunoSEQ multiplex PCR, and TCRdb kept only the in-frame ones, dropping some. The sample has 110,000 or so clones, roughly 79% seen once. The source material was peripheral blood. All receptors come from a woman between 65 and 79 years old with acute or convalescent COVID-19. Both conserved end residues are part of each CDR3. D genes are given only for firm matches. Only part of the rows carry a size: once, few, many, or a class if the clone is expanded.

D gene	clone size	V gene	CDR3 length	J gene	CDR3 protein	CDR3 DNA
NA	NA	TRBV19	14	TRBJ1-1	CASSIGQAYTEAFF	TGTGCCAGTAGTATCGGTCAGGCTTACACTGAAGCTTTCTTT
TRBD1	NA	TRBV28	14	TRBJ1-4	CASSFGTVNEKLFF	TGTGCCAGCAGTTTTGGGACAGTTAATGAAAAACTGTTTTTT
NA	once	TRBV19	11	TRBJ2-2	CATQGLRELFF	TGTGCCACTCAGGGCCTCCGGGAGCTGTTTTTT
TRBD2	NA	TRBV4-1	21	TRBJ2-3	CASSQRYTGTSQISSTDTQYF	TGCGCCAGCAGCCAGAGATACACCGGGACTAGCCAAATCTCTAGCACAGATACGCAGTATTTT
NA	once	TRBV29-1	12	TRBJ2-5	CSVERAGETQYF	TGCAGCGTTGAAAGGGCGGGAGAGACCCAGTACTTC
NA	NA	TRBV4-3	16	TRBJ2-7	CASSQGDRRPDYEQYF	TGCGCCAGCAGCCAAGGAGACAGGAGACCTGACTACGAGCAGTACTTC
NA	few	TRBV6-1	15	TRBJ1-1	CASSEDGAGEFLAFF	TGTGCCAGCAGTGAAGATGGAGCAGGGGAGTTCTTAGCTTTCTTT
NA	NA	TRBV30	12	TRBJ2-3	CAFAGDTDTQYF	TGTGCCTTTGCAGGGGATACAGATACGCAGTATTTT
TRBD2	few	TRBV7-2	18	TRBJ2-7	CASSQLLGLAGESGEQYF	TGTGCCAGCAGCCAACTCCTTGGACTAGCGGGAGAAAGCGGCGAGCAGTACTTC
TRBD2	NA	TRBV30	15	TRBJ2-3	CAWGTSGGHGDTQYF	TGTGCCTGGGGGACTAGCGGGGGACACGGAGATACGCAGTATTTT
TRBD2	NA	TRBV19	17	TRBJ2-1	CASSSKTSGSWANEQFF	TGTGCCAGTAGTTCAAAGACTAGCGGGAGTTGGGCCAATGAGCAGTTCTTC
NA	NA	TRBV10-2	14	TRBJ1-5	CASSGGISNQPQHF	TGCGCCAGCAGCGGAGGGATTAGCAATCAGCCCCAGCATTTT
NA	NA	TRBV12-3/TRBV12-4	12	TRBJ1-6	CASSLRNSPLHF	TGTGCCAGCAGTTTACGGAATTCACCCCTCCACTTT
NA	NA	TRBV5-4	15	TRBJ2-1	CASSSSGRLYNEQFF	TGTGCCAGCAGCTCTTCGGGGAGATTATACAATGAGCAGTTCTTC
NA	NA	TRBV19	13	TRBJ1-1	CASSRSGGAEAFF	TGTGCCAGTAGTAGGTCTGGGGGGGCTGAAGCTTTCTTT
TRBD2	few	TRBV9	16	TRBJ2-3	CASSVGLAGGTDTQYF	TGTGCCAGCAGCGTAGGCCTAGCGGGGGGGACAGATACGCAGTATTTT
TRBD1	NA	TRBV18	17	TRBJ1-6	CASSRSGTGEASSPLHF	TGTGCCAGCTCCCGCTCCGGGACAGGGGAGGCTAGCTCACCCCTCCACTTT
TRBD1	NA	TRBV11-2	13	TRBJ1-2	CASSLGTGFLYTF	TGTGCCAGCAGCTTAGGGACAGGGTTCCTCTACACCTTC
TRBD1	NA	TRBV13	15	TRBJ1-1	CASSLEGDSAPEAFF	TGTGCCAGCAGCTTAGAGGGGGACAGCGCCCCTGAAGCTTTCTTT
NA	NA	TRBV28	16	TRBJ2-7	CAQPGQGRTSRLEQYF	TGTGCCCAACCGGGACAGGGAAGGACTAGCCGTCTCGAGCAGTACTTC
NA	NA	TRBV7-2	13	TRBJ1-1	CASSLSLPPEAFF	TGTGCCAGCAGCCTGTCACTTCCCCCTGAAGCTTTCTTT
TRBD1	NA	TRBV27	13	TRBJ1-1	CASSRTGNTEAFF	TGTGCCAGCAGTCGGACAGGAAACACTGAAGCTTTCTTT
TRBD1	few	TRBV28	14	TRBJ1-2	CASKPFGTGNGYTF	TGTGCCAGCAAACCTTTTGGGACAGGGAATGGCTACACCTTC
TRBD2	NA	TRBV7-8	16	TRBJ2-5	CASEFLGGRYQETQYF	TGTGCCAGCGAATTCCTGGGGGGGAGGTACCAAGAGACCCAGTACTTC
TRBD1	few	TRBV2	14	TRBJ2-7	CASSDGQGAYEQYF	TGTGCCAGCAGTGACGGACAGGGAGCCTACGAGCAGTACTTC
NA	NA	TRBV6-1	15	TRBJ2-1	CASNEAGSVDNEQFF	TGTGCCAGCAATGAAGCAGGGAGCGTCGACAATGAGCAGTTCTTC
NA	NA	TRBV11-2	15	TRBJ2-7	CASSLGLGRLYEQYF	TGTGCCAGCAGCTTAGGGCTGGGCAGGCTCTACGAGCAGTACTTC
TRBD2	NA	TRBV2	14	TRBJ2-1	CASRPSGSYNEQFF	TGTGCCAGCAGGCCTAGCGGGAGTTACAATGAGCAGTTCTTC
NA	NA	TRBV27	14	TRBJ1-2	CASSFSSGGYGYTF	TGTGCCAGCAGTTTTAGCAGCGGGGGCTACGGCTACACCTTC
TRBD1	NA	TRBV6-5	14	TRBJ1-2	CASNPDRGGYGYTF	TGTGCCAGCAATCCGGACAGGGGGGGTTATGGCTACACCTTC
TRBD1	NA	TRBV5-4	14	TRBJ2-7	CASPRGDRGHEQYF	TGTGCCAGCCCCCGGGGGGACAGGGGCCACGAGCAGTACTTC
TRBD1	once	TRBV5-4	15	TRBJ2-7	CASSLDRGLPYEQYF	TGTGCCAGCAGCTTGGACAGGGGGCTTCCCTACGAGCAGTACTTC
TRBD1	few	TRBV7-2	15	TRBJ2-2	CASSLTGANTGELFF	TGTGCCAGCAGCCTCACAGGGGCGAACACCGGGGAGCTGTTTTTT
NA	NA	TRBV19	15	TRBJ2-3	CASSIDSGSTDTQYF	TGTGCCAGTAGTATTGATAGCGGAAGCACAGATACGCAGTATTTT
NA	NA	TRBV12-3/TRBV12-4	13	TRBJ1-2	CASSPYRDYGYTF	TGTGCCAGCAGTCCCTACAGGGACTATGGCTACACCTTC